This entry is about one TCR beta chain. Its antigen remains unidentified. Included in the TCR beta cDNA libraries were unique molecular identifiers. Each CDR3 protein is one row after TCRdb ran MiXCR on the PCR reads. The sample carries about 820,000 distinct CDR3 sequences, 53% recorded once. This entry is derived from a study of post-analysis software for immune sequencing data. Germline V gene sequence: CDR1 MNHEY, CDR2 SMNVEV (reference sequence). This CDR3 spans 16 amino acids. With 0 bases removed from V and 1 base from J, the gap between germline ends came to 9 bases. Regarding the study as a whole: In patients, five or six TRBV segments were more frequent than in controls, with TRBV5-6, TRBV5-1 and TRBV20-1 among them.

This rearrangement joins TRBV27 to TRBJ2-2; a possible D gene is TRBD2 (5 bases). The sample was blood. The sequence derives from a girl between 10 and 17 years old with multiple sclerosis. The CDR3 sequence is CASSLSPGGNTGELFF. CDR3 DNA sequence: TGTGCCAGCAGTTTATCTCCAGGAGGGAACACCGGGGAGCTGTTTTTT.